This T cell receptor (beta chain) was profiled in a study of cytomegalovirus exposure and HLA in healthy donors (dated by TCRdb to between 2016 and 2019). Turning to the overall study: In an earlier analysis of fewer than 750 of the donors, around 290 Gb of sequence data and 117 million unique TCR beta sequences from 180 million or so T cells were reported. An early release that covered roughly 600 HLA-typed donors contained around 300 gigabases of sequencing data and tens of millions of unique TCR sequences. The genetic ancestry cluster associated with self-reported Caucasian donors included 81% of the approximately 430 genotyped donors. The study was designed to test whether signatures of past pathogen exposure could be identified by cataloging public T cell receptors. Using immunosequencing, the study profiled T cell repertoires from about 620 subjects and related those repertoires to cytomegalovirus serostatus. Along with the roughly 670-subject first cohort, a separate validation cohort of over a hundred different subjects was used. High-throughput TCR immunosequencing, statistical association of individual TCRs with disease status, and machine learning were combined to predict cytomegalovirus infection status. To study patterns of TCR occurrence, a later analysis re-analyzed previously published TCR beta repertoires from 666 donors and added high-resolution HLA genotyping. Rather than drawing on any new phenotypic data, the later analysis identified candidate immune exposures from TCR beta sequences and the way those sequences occurred across donors. An earlier analysis of roughly 580 of the donors used high-throughput TCR beta sequencing to judge whether each TCR beta V gene segment behaved as functional or pseudogenic. Donor age, sex, ethnicity and CMV serostatus were compiled together with the repertoire data. In a later genetic analysis, genome-wide SNP genotypes for 398 of the 666 donors were used, and that subset was treated as a discovery cohort. Every repertoire in the discovery cohort had been generated on one and the same sequencing platform. Class I and class II HLA loci were covered by the typing at four-digit resolution. Typing coverage varied by locus: roughly 629-640 donors for A, B, C, DRB1 and DQB1; approximately 520 for DQA1; some 610 for DPA1; roughly 450 for DPB1. Because of strong linkage in the cohort, roughly 5 DR-DQ haplotypes were treated as single units for association and clustering. Among a few hundred genotyped donors of the cohort, an average of 235,054 unique TCR beta nucleotide sequences were sequenced per donor, around 20% of them non-productive.

General study outcomes and caveats: The study listed 150 to 200 TCR beta chains as associated with cytomegalovirus. In a later analysis, most CMV-associated TCR beta chains were found to appear HLA-restricted, with HLA associations seemingly driven largely by CMV exposure. In a later analysis, several top co-occurrence clusters were reported to appear linked to parvovirus B19, influenza, CMV and Epstein-Barr virus. When HLA alleles, especially DR and DQ, strongly co-occurred, TCR associations were difficult to assign to individual alleles. In vitro tests confirmed that a few of the cytomegalovirus-associated TCR beta chains recognize cytomegalovirus antigens. A cluster of highly shared sequence variants was judged likely to represent a technical artifact of the sequencing pipeline. Roughly uniform sequencing depth across donors was assumed in presence/absence analyses, although this assumption may not hold. CMV serostatus was the only immune exposure information available for the cohort. The earlier analysis of a few hundred of the donors excluded roughly 17 rarely observed V segments, including chromosome 9 orphons, because counts were too low. A further reported finding was that TCR beta sequences accurately predicted the HLA-A and HLA-B alleles for most subjects in the first cohort. A later analysis found that TCR association rates varied across HLA loci, with DRB1 alleles showing the most associated TCRs and HLA-C alleles the fewest. At a false discovery rate of 0.05, a later analysis linked around 17,000 TCR beta sequences to specific HLA alleles. The cohort was sequenced for TCR beta chains only, and without alpha or paired-chain data the features that could be detected were limited. In a later analysis, HLA-associated TCR beta chains were found to be more clonally expanded and to have lower generation probabilities than equally common non-associated chains. According to the authors, the approach could potentially be generalized to other disease states and immunological phenotypes. Some IMGT-functional V segments, including TRBV6-2 and TRBV6-3, could not be distinguished by the 87-base-pair reads and were therefore excluded. In an earlier analysis of a few hundred of the donors, most TCR beta V segments were observed in productive rearrangements about 90% or about 30% of the time, broadly matching IMGT annotations. Compared with the 666-donor mean, donors in an Asian-associated ancestry cluster had fewer N-insertions in productive TCRs, according to a later genetic analysis. Linkage disequilibrium might explain the correlated functional status among segregating V segments, but an unknown experimental factor could not be excluded. Most TCR sequences were seen in very few donors, while some public TCRs were found in many individuals. HLA typing was unavailable for some donors at each locus, so association tests used only the typed subset. In a later genetic analysis, a missense DCLRE1C variant was associated with V-gene and J-gene trimming of TCR beta chains, and the association was replicated in an independent cohort. In both the original and validation cohorts, the classifier was reported to diagnose cytomegalovirus status with high specificity and sensitivity.

CDR1 and CDR2, per the germline V gene (reference sequence), are SEHNR and FQNEAQ. Unmatched junction bases come to 3, with V trimmed by 3 bases and J by 2 bases. Its CDR3 holds 15 amino acids, cysteine through phenylalanine. Only CDR3 DNA is held: 45 bases, read in frame from base 1. The cohort was made up of approximately 700 healthy bone marrow donors. Cohort members were all nominally healthy when sampled, although unrecorded immune exposures were likely present. The donor was CMV seronegative and was included in the group of under 450 seronegative cohort members. Each donor provided a peripheral blood sample, and peripheral blood mononuclear cells were used for TCR beta sequencing. The Qiagen DNeasy Blood Extraction Kit was used to extract genomic DNA from the blood cell samples. Libraries were constructed by the immunoSEQ multiplex PCR assay. The multiplex PCR relied on a mix of 60 forward primers for TCR Vbeta segments and 13 reverse primers for TCR Jbeta segments. The CDR3 region of rearranged TCR beta genes was amplified from genomic DNA by a multiplex PCR assay. On the Illumina HiSeq System, the amplified TCR beta libraries were sequenced as 87-base-pair reads. Per the original workflow: A later analysis counted about 76 million unique TCR beta chains across the 666 repertoires, and 9.5 million to 11 million of these chains were shared by at least two donors. Raw reads were error-corrected and collapsed into unique sequences with a nearest-neighbor algorithm that merged closely related sequences to remove PCR and sequencing errors. CDR3 sequences were aligned to IMGT reference sequences to assign V, D and J gene segments. For a sequence to be retained, at least a six-nucleotide match to both a V gene segment and a J gene segment was required. Rearrangements were classified as productive when the CDR3 lacked stop codons and remained in frame with V and J, and all other rearrangements were classified as non-productive. Following IMGT convention, CDR3 was defined as the stretch from the second conserved V-encoded cysteine up to the conserved J-encoded phenylalanine. In an earlier analysis of around 600 of the donors, sequences lacking an unambiguous match to a single V gene segment were excluded. An earlier analysis of around 600 of the donors classified V segments as functional when productive rearrangements were above 56.7% and as segregating when the standard deviation between donors was above 5%. A statistical classification framework was built to diagnose cytomegalovirus status from the catalog of TCR beta chain sequences. A later analysis assigned V and J genes by comparing TCR nucleotide sequences with IMGT/GENE-DB human TR gene sequences. In a later analysis, CDR3 sequences and most-parsimonious VDJ recombination scenarios were assigned using the TCRdist pipeline. In a later analysis, each TCR beta chain was defined by its CDR3 amino acid sequence together with its V-gene family, and reads without a unique V-gene family were excluded. To address suspected cross-contamination and a sequencing artifact, a later analysis removed several hundred highly shared, low-generation-probability nucleotide sequences. A later analysis calculated a clonal expansion index for each public chain from normalized within-repertoire ranks of inferred template counts. Generation probabilities in a later analysis came from a VDJ recombination model fitted to out-of-frame rearrangements, and those results were checked against IGoR. Hypergeometric tests were used in a later analysis to score TCR-TCR, TCR-HLA and TCR-CMV co-occurrence, with a repertoire-size bias correction applied to the TCR pairs. To estimate false discovery rates, a later analysis permuted the HLA or CMV assignments 20 times. A later analysis grouped co-occurring TCRs with DBSCAN, adding TCRdist sequence similarity when clustering within HLA-allele-positive subsets. Co-occurrence clustering excluded repertoires with fewer than 30,000 or more than 120,000 public chains, plus five with anomalous nucleotide sharing. Sourced from immuneACCESS, this table was stored by TCRdb with only in-frame sequences that have V and J called. A share of the clones is absent; for the studies checked, an unresolved V gene accounts for under half, and the remainder has no known explanation. That table is the source of V, J and clone size, and D and trimming were worked out from the DNA. The data table for this sample lists about 150,000 clones. The ten top clones hold roughly 1.6% of the sample.

With regard to this clone: Its target antigen remains unknown.

The clonotype was recovered from a woman between 45 and 60 years old in good health and CMV-seronegative. The chain is made from TRBV7-9 and TRBJ2-5; 10 bases in the junction line up with TRBD2. The specimen was PBMCs. In nucleotide form, the sequence is TGTGCCAGCAGCTTTACTAGCGGGGTACAAGAGACCCAGTACTTC. Its protein is CASSFTSGVQETQYF.